Presented here are 22 T cell receptor beta chains from one specimen sequenced in a study of T cell responses to AZD1222 COVID-19 vaccine. TCRdb's table, derived via immunoSEQ multiplex PCR, lists solely in-frame clones and lacks some. The sample holds some 170,000 clones, 88% seen once. This material consisted of peripheral blood, taken 28 days after the second AZD1222 dose. The receptors stem from an adult who received the AZD1222 COVID-19 vaccine.

CDR3 region: CASSYSRDSYYGYTF. DNA for the CDR3: TGTGCCAGCAGTTACTCGAGGGACAGCTACTATGGCTACACCTTC. The chain carries TRBV6-5 and TRBJ1-2; 7 nucleotides match TRBD1. V dropped 0 bases and J dropped 3; count of bases not matched to a gene: 4. Germline CDR1 and CDR2: MNHEY and SVGAGI. The CDR3 is 15 amino acids.

The chain carries TRBV9 and TRBJ2-7; D is perhaps TRBD1 (6 bases). Germline V CDR1 and CDR2: SGDLS, YYNGEE. The CDR3 loop spans 14 amino acids. Trimming left V 1 base short and J 3 bases short, with 11 bases between. The CDR3 DNA sequence: TGTGCCAGCAGCGTAAGTCCAGGGGACTACGAGCAGTACTTC. This sequence encodes CASSVSPGDYEQYF.

This sequence joins TRBV2 and TRBJ2-7; no definite D call. Germline loops: CDR1 SNHLY, CDR2 FYNNEI. Deletions cut 2 bases from V and 4 bases from J, with 15 bases between. This CDR3 has 15 amino acids. CDR3 bases: TGTGCCAGCAGTGAAATTGGTCAGAGTGGGTACGAGCAGTACTTC. It encodes CASSEIGQSGYEQYF.

The genes are TRBV7-3 and TRBJ2-5, with D possibly called TRBD1 or TRBD2 (6 bases each). The germline CDR1 and CDR2 sequences are SGHTA and FQGTGA. Trimming took off 1 base at V and 3 bases at J, with 12 bases between the two ends. This CDR3 spans 15 amino acids. CDR3 DNA sequence: TGTGCCAGCAGCTTAATGGGGGGCCTAGAAGAGACCCAGTACTTC. Its translation is CASSLMGGLEETQYF.

The chain employs TRBV19 and TRBJ1-4, with D unresolved. Germline V lookup: CDR1 LNHDA, CDR2 SQIVND (reference sequence). V lost 8 bases to trimming and J lost 0 bases, with 13 bases between them. This CDR3 contains 15 residues. The CDR3 loop is CASQELRATNEKLFF. The CDR3 DNA follows: TGTGCCAGTCAGGAGTTAAGAGCAACTAATGAAAAACTGTTTTTT.

The chain joins TRBV6-5 to TRBJ2-7, with D perhaps matching TRBD1 (6 bases). The ends were cut back, 10 bases at V and 3 bases at J, with 13 bases in the middle. The CDR3 contains 12 residues. Germline V gene lookup returns CDR1 MNHEY and CDR2 SVGAGI. For the CDR3, the DNA is TGTGCCACCGGGCAGGGGATCTACGAGCAGTACTTC. Its protein is CATGQGIYEQYF.

This clone has a single count. The CDR3 DNA is TGTGCCAGCAGCTCGGGGGAGGTATACTCACCCCTCCACTTT. This gives the protein CASSSGEVYSPLHF. The rearrangement links TRBV5-8 to TRBJ1-6, with D tentatively TRBD1 (5 bases). Between the trimmed V and J ends, which lost 3 bases and 10 bases, there was a span of 14 bases. The germline V gene encodes CDR1 SGHTS and CDR2 YDEGEE. CDR3 length equals 14 residues.

The chain employs TRBV6-1 and TRBJ1-4; tentative D call: TRBD1 (6 bases). Germline-derived CDR1 and CDR2 are MNHNS and SASEGT. V was trimmed by 3 bases and J by 1 base, leaving 9 bases between them. The CDR3 is 15 residues long. The CDR3 reads CASSDPTGTNEKLFF. CDR3 bases: TGTGCCAGCAGTGACCCGACAGGAACTAATGAAAAACTGTTTTTT.

The V gene is TRBV6-5, the J gene TRBJ2-1; D ambiguous. Deletions cut 2 bases from V and 11 bases from J, with 7 bases between. Germline V lookup: CDR1 MNHEY, CDR2 SVGAGI. The length of the CDR3 is 11 residues. In DNA, the CDR3 is TGTGCCAGCAGTTACCGGGCCCAGCAGTTCTTC. It is translated as CASSYRAQQFF.

The V call is TRBV28, the J call TRBJ1-6; 10 bases align to TRBD1. The J segment lost 9 bases and the V segment lost 4 bases, leaving 3 bases of the junction unmatched. The germline gives CDR1 MDHEN, CDR2 SYDVKM. The length of the CDR3 is 14 residues. The CDR3 spells CASSSGQGTSPLHF. The CDR3 DNA reads as TGTGCCAGCAGTTCGGGACAGGGGACTTCACCCCTCCACTTT.

The rearrangement links TRBV4-3 to TRBJ2-2; D not resolved. Per germline, CDR1 LGHNA and CDR2 YSLEER. Trimming shortened V by 0 bases and J by 5 bases, and 16 bases separated the two germline ends. The CDR3 totals 17 residues. CDR3 in DNA: TGCGCCAGCAGCCAAGATAGCTTTAAAGAAGGGACCGGGGAGCTGTTTTTT. Its protein is CASSQDSFKEGTGELFF.

The chain recombines TRBV6-4 with TRBJ2-1, with 7 nucleotides matching TRBD1. With 2 bases clipped from V and 14 bases from J, the junction kept 12 bases outside the gene matches. CDR3 length: 14 residues. Per germline, CDR1 MRHNA and CDR2 SNTAGT. The CDR3 region is CASSDELGQGEKFF. CDR3 DNA sequence: TGTGCCAGCAGTGACGAACTAGGGCAGGGGGAGAAGTTCTTC.

The genes are TRBV7-2 and TRBJ2-7; TRBD2 matches 7 bases. The CDR3 covers 16 residues. Germline V gene data show CDR1 as SGHTA and CDR2 as FQGNSA. V was clipped by 5 bases and J by 4 bases; unmatched bases: 14. The CDR3 region is CASSRQFGGGSYEQYF. Here the CDR3 DNA reads TGTGCCAGCAGCCGGCAATTTGGCGGGGGTTCGTACGAGCAGTACTTC.

The chain is built from TRBV25-1 and TRBJ1-5, with D unclear. V was pared by 3 bases and J by 11 bases, with 11 bases between. The CDR3 has 12 residues. In germline, CDR1 is MGHDK, CDR2 SYGVNS. CDR3 residues: CASSELVTTQHF. CDR3 DNA sequence: TGTGCCAGCAGTGAGCTTGTAACGACCCAGCATTTT.

The rearrangement links TRBV28 to TRBJ1-5, with 9 bases lining up with TRBD1. This CDR3 is built from 17 residues. Trimming removed 4 bases from V and 4 bases from J; junction bases left unmatched: 11. CDR1 is MDHEN and CDR2 is SYDVKM in the germline V gene. The CDR3 nucleotides are TGTGCCAGCAGTTCCACCTGGGACAGGGCAGGTAATCAGCCCCAGCATTTT. This gives the protein CASSSTWDRAGNQPQHF.

The rearrangement joins TRBV5-6 to TRBJ1-5; D is undetermined. CDR3 length equals 15 residues. The ends were cut back, 0 bases at V and 6 bases at J, with 13 bases in the middle. Germline CDR1 is SGHDT and CDR2 is YYEEEE. The CDR3 reads CASSLGGGVGQPQHF. CDR3 bases: TGTGCCAGCAGCTTGGGGGGAGGTGTTGGTCAGCCCCAGCATTTT.

CDR3 loop: CATSRASGTGVRGYTF. The CDR3 nucleotides read TGTGCCACCAGCAGAGCCTCTGGGACAGGGGTCCGTGGCTACACCTTC. This sequence joins TRBV15 and TRBJ1-2; 10 bases map to TRBD1. The CDR3 contains 16 residues. V dropped 1 base and J dropped 7; count of bases not matched to a gene: 9. The germline V gene has CDR1 LNHNV and CDR2 YYDKDF (reference sequence).

Of note for this clone: The sample holds other DNA sequences that translate to the same CDR3. The chain is built from TRBV29-1 and TRBJ1-1; D is unresolved. The CDR3 covers 12 residues. CDR1 SQVTM and CDR2 ANQGSEA come from the germline V gene. V was shortened by 4 bases and J by 0 bases, with 6 bases between the two germline ends. The CDR3 DNA is TGCAGCGTTGGACGGTTGAACACTGAAGCTTTCTTT. It encodes CSVGRLNTEAFF.

This chain connects TRBV5-6 to TRBJ1-2; D uncertain. The CDR3 is 15 amino acids. V was clipped by 0 bases and J by 5 bases, with 14 bases between them. Per the germline V gene, CDR1 is SGHDT and CDR2 is YYEEEE. The CDR3 bases are TGTGCCAGCAGCTTGGTATCAGCCGGGTCTTATGGCTACACCTTC. Its protein product is CASSLVSAGSYGYTF.

The chain combines TRBV19 with TRBJ2-2; D possibly corresponds to TRBD1 (6 bases). Deletions cut 0 bases from V and 4 bases from J, with 18 bases between. CDR1 is LNHDA, CDR2 SQIVND, per germline (reference sequence). CDR3 length: 18 amino acids. The CDR3 DNA reads TGTGCCAGTAGTATAGATCAGAGGGGACACCAAACCACCGGGGAGCTGTTTTTT. Residues: CASSIDQRGHQTTGELFF.

This chain links TRBV7-2 with TRBJ1-1; 8 nucleotides agree with TRBD1. Germline V gene data show CDR1 as SGHTA and CDR2 as FQGNSA. The junction had 8 bases not matched to a gene; V was cut back by 3 bases and J by 5 bases. The CDR3 runs to 15 residues. The CDR3 bases are TGTGCCAGCAGCTTTTCGACAGGGGAAGGGACTGAAGCTTTCTTT. Translating it yields CASSFSTGEGTEAFF.

This clone was seen only once. This chain uses TRBV3-1 (or the pseudogene TRBV3-2) with TRBJ2-7, with a weak D call TRBD2 (6 bases). Trimming cost V 0 bases and J 0 bases, with 6 bases left between them. CDR3 length equals 14 residues. From germline, CDR1 is LGHDT and CDR2 YNNKEL (reference sequence). The CDR3 DNA reads as TGTGCCAGCAGCCAAGAGCGGGGCTCCTACGAGCAGTACTTC. Translation gives CASSQERGSYEQYF.